Sequencing of this T cell receptor (beta chain) was carried out in a study of control samples from healthy donors and cancer patients. TCRdb's table, derived via immunoSEQ multiplex PCR, lists solely in-frame clones and lacks some. The sample yields around 140,000 clones, around 90% seen once. Germline-derived CDR1 and CDR2 are MNHEY and SMNVEV (reference sequence). V was cut by 6 bases and J by 1 base, with 6 bases left in between. CDR3 size: 13 residues. The material sequenced was blood. The source of this sequence is a man aged 25 to 45 in good health. The chain has TRBV27 and TRBJ2-2; the D is unclear. The CDR3 sequence: CASRLGNTGELFF. CDR3 DNA: TGTGCCAGCAGACTCGGGAACACCGGGGAGCTGTTTTTT.